The 26 T cell receptor beta chains below all came from one sample that was sequenced in a study of T cell responses to AZD1222 COVID-19 vaccine (dated by TCRdb to 2020 to 2023). Library creation used the immunoSEQ multiplex PCR assay. Entries here come from immuneACCESS through TCRdb and include only in-frame sequences with V and J called. Some clones fail to appear in such tables; in the studies checked, an unresolved V gene covers under half of the shortfall, and the cause of the remainder is unknown. This sample is represented by around 140,000 clones; around 92% of them were singletons. The top ten constitute 1.5% to 2% of the sample. This specimen's time point label, interpreted: about 28 days (+/-7) after the second vaccine dose. The input for sequencing was peripheral blood, taken 28 days after the second AZD1222 dose. The receptors come from an adult who received the AZD1222 COVID-19 vaccine.

The rearrangement uses TRBV20-1 and TRBJ1-2; D is undetermined. CDR3 length equals 14 residues. Looked up from germline, CDR1 is DFQATT and CDR2 is SNEGSKA (reference sequence). V lost 3 bases and J 0 bases, leaving 11 bases between the germline ends. The CDR3 DNA sequence: TGCAGTGCTAGTCCCGGCAGCACTAACTATGGCTACACCTTC. It specifies CSASPGSTNYGYTF.

The chain couples TRBV5-6 to TRBJ2-5; weak D call: TRBD2 (6 bases). Germline V gene sequence: CDR1 SGHDT, CDR2 YYEEEE. Trimming pared 0 bases from V and 4 bases from J, leaving 7 bases between. The CDR3 runs 13 residues. CDR3: CASSLGGVETQYF. The CDR3 DNA follows: TGTGCCAGCAGCTTGGGCGGGGTAGAGACCCAGTACTTC.

This clone appeared many times. This chain's CDR3 is CASSLDGVQETQYF. The CDR3 DNA reads as TGCGCCAGCAGCTTGGACGGAGTACAAGAGACCCAGTACTTC. The chain joins TRBV5-1 to TRBJ2-5; D gene uncertain. The germline V gene has CDR1 SGHRS and CDR2 YFSETQ. V gave up 0 bases and J gave up 2 bases, with 8 bases separating them. CDR3 size: 14 residues.

The chain links TRBV27 to TRBJ1-5; TRBD1 matches 8 bases. The CDR3 runs to 15 residues. The germline V gene has CDR1 MNHEY and CDR2 SMNVEV (reference sequence). V trimming: 3 bases; J trimming: 6 bases; junction bases outside the gene matches: 7. The CDR3 protein is CASSFQGASGQPQHF. CDR3 sequence (DNA): TGTGCCAGCAGTTTTCAGGGGGCGTCAGGTCAGCCCCAGCATTTT.

This clone was detected only once. The chain has TRBV6-2 or TRBV6-3 and TRBJ2-2, with TRBD1 matching 9 bases. V lost 2 bases and J lost 2; bases outside the gene matches: 18. The CDR3 has 21 residues. Germline assignment: CDR1 MNHEY and CDR2 SVGEGT. The CDR3 nucleotides read TGTGCCAGCAGTTACCCCTCAATTAAAACCCGGACAGGGGTAAACACCGGGGAGCTGTTTTTT. Translating gives CASSYPSIKTRTGVNTGELFF.

The chain is built from TRBV7-3 and TRBJ2-2, with 14 bases fitting TRBD2. The length of the CDR3 is 17 residues. Germline loops: CDR1 SGHTA, CDR2 FQGTGA. V shed 4 bases and J 3 bases; nucleotides not matched to a gene: 4. The CDR3 loop reads CASSSWTSGRHTGELFF. The CDR3 bases are TGTGCCAGCAGCTCTTGGACTAGCGGGAGGCACACCGGGGAGCTGTTTTTT.

The rearrangement joins TRBV5-1 to TRBJ2-5, with D perhaps matching TRBD1 (6 bases). V lost 4 bases, J lost 0 bases, and 16 bases lay in between. The CDR3 loop spans 16 amino acids. CDR1 SGHRS and CDR2 YFSETQ come from the germline V gene. This CDR3 is CASSPTPGTNQETQYF. The CDR3, as DNA: TGCGCCAGCAGCCCAACACCCGGGACAAACCAAGAGACCCAGTACTTC.

The chain has TRBV28 and TRBJ1-5, with D unresolved. This CDR3 comprises 14 residues. Trimming took 9 bases from V and 0 from J, leaving 12 bases between them. Per the germline V gene, CDR1 is MDHEN and CDR2 is SYDVKM. The CDR3 DNA reads as TGTGCCAGTGGAAAAGGGTATAGCAATCAGCCCCAGCATTTT. It is translated as CASGKGYSNQPQHF.

This rearrangement joins TRBV9 to TRBJ2-1; 7 bases match TRBD2. Germline CDR1 reads SGDLS; CDR2 reads YYNGEE. CDR3 length equals 16 residues. The J segment lost 3 bases and the V segment lost 0 bases, leaving 6 bases of the junction unmatched. CDR3 nucleotide sequence: TGTGCCAGCAGCGTAGGGCTAGCGGAGGACTACAATGAGCAGTTCTTC. Translated: CASSVGLAEDYNEQFF. Full variable domain (outside the CDR3, taken from reference TRBV9 and TRBJ2-1): DSGVTQTPKHLITATGQRVTLRCSPRSGDLSVYWYQQSLDQGLQFLIQYYNGEERAKGNILERFSAQQFPDLHSELNLSSLELGDSALYFCASSVGLAEDYNEQFFGPGTRLTVL.

This clone was found a few times. This chain connects TRBV5-4 to TRBJ2-2, with 10 bases matching TRBD1. The CDR3 has 15 amino acids. V shed 5 bases and J 6 bases; nucleotides not matched to a gene: 7. CDR1 SGHNT and CDR2 YYREEE come from the germline V gene (reference sequence). The CDR3 region is CASREDRGPSGELFF. In DNA form, the CDR3 reads TGTGCCAGCAGGGAAGACAGGGGGCCGTCCGGGGAGCTGTTTTTT.

The V and J genes are TRBV18 and TRBJ1-5, with TRBD1 matching over 9 bases. Germline assignment: CDR1 KGHSH and CDR2 LQKENI. The CDR3 length is 17 residues. The ends lost 2 bases at V and 5 bases at J; junction bases unmatched: 10. CDR3 DNA sequence: TGTGCCAGCTCACCAGAGCCAGGACAGGGGATCCATCAGCCCCAGCATTTT. Amino acids: CASSPEPGQGIHQPQHF.

V and J are TRBV24-1 and TRBJ2-5, with 7 bases fitting TRBD1. V gave up 4 bases and J gave up 1 base; unmatched junction bases: 5. Germline V gene lookup returns CDR1 KGHDR and CDR2 SFDVKD. The CDR3 is 15 residues long. The CDR3 bases are TGTGCCACCAGTGAGAATCGGGACAGCCAAGAGACCCAGTACTTC. This translates into CATSENRDSQETQYF.

This rearrangement joins TRBV7-8 to TRBJ1-2; a possible D gene is TRBD1 (6 bases). V lost 5 bases and J lost 8, with 9 bases in between. The CDR3 has 11 amino acids. In germline, CDR1 is SGHVS, CDR2 FQNEAQ. CDR3: CASSRGHGYTF. For the CDR3, the DNA is TGTGCCAGCAGCCGGGGGCACGGCTACACCTTC. Supplemented by reference TRBV7-8 and TRBJ1-2, the full variable domain reads GAGVSQSPRYKVAKRGQDVALRCDPISGHVSLFWYQQALGQGPEFLTYFQNEAQLDKSGLPSDRFFAERPEGSVSTLKIQRTQQEDSAVYLCASSRGHGYTFGSGTRLTVV.

The chain employs TRBV7-8 and TRBJ2-1; tentative D call: TRBD2 (6 bases). V lost 1 base and J lost 4, with 14 bases in between. The germline CDR1 and CDR2 sequences are SGHVS and FQNEAQ. The CDR3 runs 16 residues. The CDR3 coding sequence is TGTGCCAGCAGCTTAGATACAGGACTAACTTACAATGAGCAGTTCTTC. Residues: CASSLDTGLTYNEQFF. The variable domain in full, completed from reference TRBV7-8 and TRBJ2-1, reads GAGVSQSPRYKVAKRGQDVALRCDPISGHVSLFWYQQALGQGPEFLTYFQNEAQLDKSGLPSDRFFAERPEGSVSTLKIQRTQQEDSAVYLCASSLDTGLTYNEQFFGPGTRLTVL.

The chain combines TRBV12-3 or TRBV12-4 with TRBJ1-1; D gene uncertain. CDR3 length: 13 residues. V lost 5 bases, J lost 0 bases, and 7 bases lay in between. The CDR3 DNA reads TGTGCCAGCAGTACCTACGTGAACACTGAAGCTTTCTTT. Protein product: CASSTYVNTEAFF.

The gene calls are TRBV30 and TRBJ2-3; D call uncertain. The germline V gene encodes CDR1 GTSNPN and CDR2 SVGIG (reference sequence). Trimming shortened V by 0 bases and J by 5 bases, and 9 bases separated the two germline ends. The CDR3 has 13 residues. This CDR3 is CAWSVRLRDTQYF. For the CDR3, the DNA is TGTGCCTGGAGTGTCCGGCTGCGAGATACGCAGTATTTT.

This chain joins TRBV6-6 and TRBJ2-2; D uncertain. The CDR3 extends over 12 amino acids. Germline-derived CDR1 and CDR2 are MNHNY and SVGAGI (reference sequence). V was pared by 2 bases and J by 6 bases, with 4 bases between. CDR3 loop: CASSYGAGELFF. In DNA form, the CDR3 reads TGTGCCAGCAGTTACGGGGCCGGGGAGCTGTTTTTT.

The chain has TRBV10-3 and TRBJ1-1; D possibly corresponds to TRBD1 (5 bases). The CDR3 contains 14 residues. Germline loops: CDR1 ENHRY, CDR2 SYGVKD. V was cut by 0 bases and J by 4 bases, with 9 bases left in between. CDR3 region: CAISESVGVTEAFF. The CDR3, as DNA: TGTGCCATCAGTGAGTCGGTGGGGGTCACTGAAGCTTTCTTT.

The chain links TRBV5-1 to TRBJ2-1, with 14 bases lining up with TRBD2. This CDR3 has 17 amino acids. Per the germline V gene, CDR1 is SGHRS and CDR2 is YFSETQ. V dropped 4 bases and J dropped 7; count of bases not matched to a gene: 10. This chain's CDR3 is CASSPQAGTSGRNEQFF. The CDR3 DNA reads as TGCGCCAGCAGCCCACAAGCCGGGACTAGCGGGAGAAATGAGCAGTTCTTC.

CDR3 coding DNA: TGTGCCAGCAGTTACTTCCAGGGTGGGAAACTGTTTTTT. Encoded protein: CASSYFQGGKLFF. The chain has TRBV6-5 and TRBJ1-4, with D possibly matching TRBD1 (5 bases). Germline CDR1 reads MNHEY; CDR2 reads SVGAGI. The V and J ends lost 1 base and 11 bases respectively, with 11 bases between them. The CDR3 is 13 amino acids.

The chain joins TRBV30 to TRBJ2-7, with 10 nucleotides matching TRBD1. V was pared by 3 bases and J by 5 bases, with 10 bases of the junction left unmatched. The germline CDR1 and CDR2 sequences are GTSNPN and SVGIG (reference sequence). There are 15 residues in the CDR3. The CDR3 sequence is CAWSLGTGAGDEQYF. As DNA, the CDR3 is TGTGCCTGGAGCCTCGGGACAGGGGCTGGGGACGAGCAGTACTTC.

V is TRBV19 and J is TRBJ1-2; D gene ambiguous. Germline loops: CDR1 LNHDA, CDR2 SQIVND (reference sequence). The V end lost 6 bases, the J end lost 7 bases, and 21 bases lay between the germline ends. The CDR3 is 15 amino acids. The CDR3 region has the DNA TGTGCCAGTAGCATTCTAGACGCGACGATGGGTGGCTACACCTTC. Translating it yields CASSILDATMGGYTF.

The chain is built from TRBV6-5 and TRBJ1-2; 10 bases align to TRBD1. Per germline, CDR1 MNHEY and CDR2 SVGAGI. V lost 0 bases, J lost 1 base, and 2 bases stayed unmatched. The CDR3 sequence is 16 residues long. The CDR3, as DNA: TGTGCCAGCAGTTACTCTGGGACAGGGGTTAACTATGGCTACACCTTC. Encoded protein: CASSYSGTGVNYGYTF.

The CDR3 region is CATGTSVGNEQFF. The DNA of the CDR3 is TGTGCCACCGGGACTAGCGTCGGCAATGAGCAGTTCTTC. The chain couples TRBV14 to TRBJ2-1; TRBD2 matches 10 bases. Germline V CDR1 and CDR2: SGHDN, FVKESK. The junction had 6 bases not matched to a gene; V was cut back by 10 bases and J by 6 bases. The CDR3 consists of 13 residues.

This chain joins TRBV30 and TRBJ1-2; the match to TRBD1 covers 9 bases. The CDR3 sequence is 18 residues long. The trim removed 0 bases at V and 8 bases at J, leaving 19 bases unmatched. Germline CDR1 GTSNPN, CDR2 SVGIG (reference sequence). The CDR3 coding sequence is TGTGCCTGGAGTGTACGTATCCGGACAGGGGTATCGTCGGGCGGCTACACCTTC. Residues: CAWSVRIRTGVSSGGYTF.

The chain combines TRBV3-1 (or the pseudogene TRBV3-2) with TRBJ1-2; D is uncertain. Germline lookup yields CDR1 LGHDT and CDR2 YNNKEL (reference sequence). V was trimmed by 0 bases and J by 8 bases, leaving 7 bases between them. The CDR3 extends over 12 amino acids. For the CDR3, the DNA is TGTGCCAGCAGCCAAGATTGGCTCGGCTACACCTTC. This codes for CASSQDWLGYTF.